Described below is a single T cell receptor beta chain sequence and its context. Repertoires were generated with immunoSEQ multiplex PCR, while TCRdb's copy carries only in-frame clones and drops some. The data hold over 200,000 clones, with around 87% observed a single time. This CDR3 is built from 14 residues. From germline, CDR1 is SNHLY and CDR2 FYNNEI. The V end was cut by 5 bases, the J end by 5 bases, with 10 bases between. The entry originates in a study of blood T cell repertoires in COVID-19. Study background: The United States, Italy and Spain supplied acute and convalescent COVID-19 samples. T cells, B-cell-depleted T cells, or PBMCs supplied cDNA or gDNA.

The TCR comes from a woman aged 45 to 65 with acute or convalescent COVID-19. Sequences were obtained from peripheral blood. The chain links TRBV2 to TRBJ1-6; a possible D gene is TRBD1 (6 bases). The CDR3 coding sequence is TGTGCCAGCAGTCCCCGGGACAATAATTCACCCCTCCACTTT. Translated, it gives CASSPRDNNSPLHF. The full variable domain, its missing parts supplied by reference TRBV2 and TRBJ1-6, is EPEVTQTPSHQVTQMGQEVILRCVPISNHLYFYWYRQILGQKVEFLVSFYNNEISEKSEIFDDQFSVERPDGSNFTLKIRSTKLEDSAMYFCASSPRDNNSPLHFGNGTRLTVT.